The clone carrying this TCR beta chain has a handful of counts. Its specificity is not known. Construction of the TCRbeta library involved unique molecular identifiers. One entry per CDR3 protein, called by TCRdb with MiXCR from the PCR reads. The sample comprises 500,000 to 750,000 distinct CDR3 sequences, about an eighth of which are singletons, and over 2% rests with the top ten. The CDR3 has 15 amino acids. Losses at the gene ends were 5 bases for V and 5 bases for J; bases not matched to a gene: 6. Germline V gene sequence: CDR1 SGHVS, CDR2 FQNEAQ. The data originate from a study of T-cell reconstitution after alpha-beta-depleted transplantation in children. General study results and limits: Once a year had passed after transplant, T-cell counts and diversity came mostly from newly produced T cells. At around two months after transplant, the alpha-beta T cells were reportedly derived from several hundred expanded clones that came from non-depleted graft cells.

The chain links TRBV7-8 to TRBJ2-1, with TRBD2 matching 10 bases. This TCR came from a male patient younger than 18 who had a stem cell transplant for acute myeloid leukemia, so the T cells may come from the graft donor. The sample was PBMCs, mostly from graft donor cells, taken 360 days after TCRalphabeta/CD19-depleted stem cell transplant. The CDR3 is CASSPEGLANNEQFF. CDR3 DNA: TGTGCCAGCAGCCCAGAGGGACTAGCGAACAATGAGCAGTTCTTC. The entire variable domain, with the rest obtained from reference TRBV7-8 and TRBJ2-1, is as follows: GAGVSQSPRYKVAKRGQDVALRCDPISGHVSLFWYQQALGQGPEFLTYFQNEAQLDKSGLPSDRFFAERPEGSVSTLKIQRTQQEDSAVYLCASSPEGLANNEQFFGPGTRLTVL.